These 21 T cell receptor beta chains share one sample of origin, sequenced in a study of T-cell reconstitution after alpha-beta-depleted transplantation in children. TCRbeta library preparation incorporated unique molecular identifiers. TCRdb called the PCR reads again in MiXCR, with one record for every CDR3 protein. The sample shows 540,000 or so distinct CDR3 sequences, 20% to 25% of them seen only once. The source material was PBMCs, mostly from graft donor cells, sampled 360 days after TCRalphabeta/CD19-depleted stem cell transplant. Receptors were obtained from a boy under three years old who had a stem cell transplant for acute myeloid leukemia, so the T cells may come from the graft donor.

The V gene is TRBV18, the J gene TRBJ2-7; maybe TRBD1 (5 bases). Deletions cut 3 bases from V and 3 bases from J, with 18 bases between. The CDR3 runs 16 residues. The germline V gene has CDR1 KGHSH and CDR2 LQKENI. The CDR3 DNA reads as TGTGCCAGCTCACCGGACCAAGGGGCCGCGGTCTACGAGCAGTACTTC. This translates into CASSPDQGAAVYEQYF.

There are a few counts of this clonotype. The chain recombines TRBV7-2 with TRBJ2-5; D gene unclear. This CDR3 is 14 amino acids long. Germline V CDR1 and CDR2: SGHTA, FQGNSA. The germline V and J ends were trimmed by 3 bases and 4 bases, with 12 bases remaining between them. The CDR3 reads CASSFATSVETQYF. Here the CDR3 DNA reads TGTGCCAGCAGCTTTGCTACATCTGTAGAGACCCAGTACTTC.

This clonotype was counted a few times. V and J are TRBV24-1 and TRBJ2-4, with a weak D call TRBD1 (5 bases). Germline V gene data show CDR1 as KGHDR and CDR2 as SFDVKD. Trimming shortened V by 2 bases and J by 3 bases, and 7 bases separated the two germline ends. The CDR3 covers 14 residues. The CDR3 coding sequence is TGTGCCACCAGTGATTCAGGGAACAAAAACATTCAGTACTTC. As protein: CATSDSGNKNIQYF.

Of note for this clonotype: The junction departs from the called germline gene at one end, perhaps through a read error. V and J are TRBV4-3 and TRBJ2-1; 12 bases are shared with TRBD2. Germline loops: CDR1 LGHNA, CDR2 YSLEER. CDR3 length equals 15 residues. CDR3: CASGSLAGGTNEEFF. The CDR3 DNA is TGCGCCAGCGGATCTCTAGCGGGGGGGACCAATGAGGAGTTCTTC.

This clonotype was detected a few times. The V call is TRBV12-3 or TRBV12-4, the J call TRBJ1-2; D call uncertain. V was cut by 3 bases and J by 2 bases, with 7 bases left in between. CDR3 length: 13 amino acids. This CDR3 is CASSFAENYGYTF. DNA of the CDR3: TGTGCCAGCAGTTTTGCCGAAAACTATGGCTACACCTTC.

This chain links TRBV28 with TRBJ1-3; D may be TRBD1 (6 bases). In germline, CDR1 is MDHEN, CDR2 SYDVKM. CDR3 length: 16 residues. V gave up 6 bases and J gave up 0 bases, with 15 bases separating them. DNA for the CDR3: TGTGCCAGCAGGGCTCCGAGGGGGAGCTCTGGAAACACCATATATTTT. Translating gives CASRAPRGSSGNTIYF.

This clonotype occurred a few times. The CDR3 loop is CASSPAALQGYSGELFF. CDR3 in DNA: TGCGCCAGCAGCCCCGCCGCCCTACAGGGTTACTCAGGGGAGCTGTTTTTT. The chain combines TRBV4-1 with TRBJ2-2, with D possibly matching TRBD1 (6 bases). V was pared by 4 bases and J by 8 bases, with 23 bases between. Per germline, CDR1 MGHRA and CDR2 YSYEKL. The CDR3 loop spans 17 amino acids.

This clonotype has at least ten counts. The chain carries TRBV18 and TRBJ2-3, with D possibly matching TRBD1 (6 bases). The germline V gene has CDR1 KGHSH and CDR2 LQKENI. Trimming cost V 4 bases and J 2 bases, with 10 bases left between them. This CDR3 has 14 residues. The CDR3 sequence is CASSQDSFTDTQYF. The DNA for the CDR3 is TGTGCCAGCTCACAGGACAGCTTCACAGATACGCAGTATTTT.

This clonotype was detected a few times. The CDR3, as DNA: TGCAGTGCGAGGGGGACTAGCACCCACACAGATACGCAGTATTTT. Protein sequence: CSARGTSTHTDTQYF. V is TRBV20-1 and J is TRBJ2-3, with TRBD2 identical over 9 bases. This CDR3 comprises 15 residues. Per the germline V gene, CDR1 is DFQATT and CDR2 is SNEGSKA (reference sequence). The trim removed 6 bases at V and 2 bases at J, leaving 9 bases unmatched.

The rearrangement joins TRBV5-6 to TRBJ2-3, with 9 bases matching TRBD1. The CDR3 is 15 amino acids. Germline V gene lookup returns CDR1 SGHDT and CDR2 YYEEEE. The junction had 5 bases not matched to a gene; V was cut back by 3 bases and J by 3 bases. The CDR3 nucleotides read TGTGCCAGCAGCTGGGACAGGGATAATACAGATACGCAGTATTTT. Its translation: CASSWDRDNTDTQYF.

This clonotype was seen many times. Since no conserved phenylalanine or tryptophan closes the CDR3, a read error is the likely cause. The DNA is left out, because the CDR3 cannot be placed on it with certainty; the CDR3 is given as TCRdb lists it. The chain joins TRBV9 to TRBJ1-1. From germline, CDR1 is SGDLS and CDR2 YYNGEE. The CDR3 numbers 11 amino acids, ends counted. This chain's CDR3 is CASSVATWLKG.

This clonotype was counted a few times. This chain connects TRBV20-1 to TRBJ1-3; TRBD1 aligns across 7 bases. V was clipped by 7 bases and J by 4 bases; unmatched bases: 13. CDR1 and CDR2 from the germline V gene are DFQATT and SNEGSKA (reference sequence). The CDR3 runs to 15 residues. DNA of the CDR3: TGCAGTGTTCGCAGCCTTTCGGGACAGGGAAACACCATATATTTT. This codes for CSVRSLSGQGNTIYF.

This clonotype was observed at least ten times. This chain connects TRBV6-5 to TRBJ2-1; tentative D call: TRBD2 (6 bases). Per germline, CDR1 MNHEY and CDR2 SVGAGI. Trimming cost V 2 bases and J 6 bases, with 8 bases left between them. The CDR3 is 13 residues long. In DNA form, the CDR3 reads TGTGCCAGCAGTTACGGGGGGAGCAATGAGCAGTTCTTC. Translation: CASSYGGSNEQFF.

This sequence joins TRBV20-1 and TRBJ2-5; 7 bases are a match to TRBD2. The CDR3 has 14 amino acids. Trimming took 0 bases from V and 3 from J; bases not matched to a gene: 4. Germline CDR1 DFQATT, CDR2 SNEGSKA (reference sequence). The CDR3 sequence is CSAREASGKETQYF. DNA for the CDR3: TGCAGTGCTAGAGAGGCTAGCGGTAAAGAGACCCAGTACTTC.

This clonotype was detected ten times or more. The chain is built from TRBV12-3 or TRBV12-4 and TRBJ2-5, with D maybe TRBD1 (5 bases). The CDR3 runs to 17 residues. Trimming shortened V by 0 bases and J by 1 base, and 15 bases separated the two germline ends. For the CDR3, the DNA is TGTGCCAGCAGTTTAGCGCCTGGACACAGCTTCCAAGAGACCCAGTACTTC. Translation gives CASSLAPGHSFQETQYF.

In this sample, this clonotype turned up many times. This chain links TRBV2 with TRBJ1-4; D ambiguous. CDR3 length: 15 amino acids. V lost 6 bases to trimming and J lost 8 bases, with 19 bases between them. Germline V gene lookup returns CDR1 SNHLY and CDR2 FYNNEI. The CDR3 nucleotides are TGTGCCAGCAGGGCCCCCCAGGACGGAAGAGAAAAACTGTTTTTT. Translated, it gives CASRAPQDGREKLFF. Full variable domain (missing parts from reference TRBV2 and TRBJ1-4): EPEVTQTPSHQVTQMGQEVILRCVPISNHLYFYWYRQILGQKVEFLVSFYNNEISEKSEIFDDQFSVERPDGSNFTLKIRSTKLEDSAMYFCASRAPQDGREKLFFGSGTQLSVL.

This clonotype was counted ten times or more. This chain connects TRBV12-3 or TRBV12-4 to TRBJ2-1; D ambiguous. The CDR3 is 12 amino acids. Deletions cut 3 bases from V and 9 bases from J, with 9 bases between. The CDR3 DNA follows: TGTGCCAGCAGTTTTGTTGTGGGTGAGCAGTTCTTC. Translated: CASSFVVGEQFF.

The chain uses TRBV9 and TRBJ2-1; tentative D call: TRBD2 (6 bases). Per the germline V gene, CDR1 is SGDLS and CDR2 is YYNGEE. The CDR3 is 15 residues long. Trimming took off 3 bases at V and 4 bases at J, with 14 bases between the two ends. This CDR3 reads CASSAGTEPYNEQFF. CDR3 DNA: TGTGCCAGCAGCGCCGGGACTGAGCCATACAATGAGCAGTTCTTC. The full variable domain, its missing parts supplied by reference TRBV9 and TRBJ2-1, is DSGVTQTPKHLITATGQRVTLRCSPRSGDLSVYWYQQSLDQGLQFLIQYYNGEERAKGNILERFSAQQFPDLHSELNLSSLELGDSALYFCASSAGTEPYNEQFFGPGTRLTVL.

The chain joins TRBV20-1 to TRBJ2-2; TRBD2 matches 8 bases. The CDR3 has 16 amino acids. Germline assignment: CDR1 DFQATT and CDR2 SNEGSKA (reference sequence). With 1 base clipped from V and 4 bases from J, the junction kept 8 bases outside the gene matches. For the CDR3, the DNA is TGCAGTGCTAGAGTTGTAGAGCGGGGGAGCACCGGGGAGCTGTTTTTT. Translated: CSARVVERGSTGELFF.

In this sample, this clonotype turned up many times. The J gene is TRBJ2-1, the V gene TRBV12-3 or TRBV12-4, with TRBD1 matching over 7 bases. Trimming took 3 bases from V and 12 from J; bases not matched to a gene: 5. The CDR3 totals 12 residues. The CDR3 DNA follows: TGTGCCAGCAGTTTTAACCGGGACAGGCAGTTCTTC. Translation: CASSFNRDRQFF.

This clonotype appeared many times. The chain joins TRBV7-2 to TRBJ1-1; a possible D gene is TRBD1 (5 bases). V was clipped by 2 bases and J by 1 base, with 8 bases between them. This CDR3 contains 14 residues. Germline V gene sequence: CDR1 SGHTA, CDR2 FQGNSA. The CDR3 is CASSLIGGNTEAFF. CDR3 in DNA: TGTGCCAGCAGCTTAATCGGGGGGAACACTGAAGCTTTCTTT.